The 19 T cell receptor beta chains below were found in one sample sequenced in a study of OX40 agonist ivuxolimab in advanced cancers. Sequenced by immunoSEQ multiplex PCR; TCRdb stores in-frame clones only, minus some. The data contain some 74,000 clones, about 90% of them singletons. The sequenced sample was CD4+ or CD8+ T cells sorted from blood, obtained in a trial of the OX40 agonist ivuxolimab. The receptor set was obtained from an adult with an advanced solid tumor such as melanoma, head and neck, liver or kidney cancer.

The rearrangement links TRBV7-8 to TRBJ2-5; 9 nucleotides match TRBD2. CDR1 and CDR2 from the germline V gene are SGHVS and FQNEAQ. The CDR3 sequence is 14 residues long. The V and J ends lost 3 bases and 5 bases, in that order; junction bases with no gene match: 4. The CDR3 loop reads CASSFGGLAETQYF. In DNA form, the CDR3 reads TGTGCCAGCAGCTTTGGGGGACTAGCTGAGACCCAGTACTTC.

The chain couples TRBV18 to TRBJ1-1; D gene unclear. Looked up from germline, CDR1 is KGHSH and CDR2 is LQKENI. V was pared by 7 bases and J by 4 bases, with 16 bases between. The CDR3 spans 14 residues. CDR3 DNA sequence: TGTGCCAGCTGTCCCACCCCCGAAGGCACTGAAGCTTTCTTT. Encoded protein: CASCPTPEGTEAFF.

The rearrangement links TRBV15 to TRBJ1-1, with 10 bases fitting TRBD1. Trimming cost V 5 bases and J 0 bases; bases outside gene matches: 3. Germline V gene sequence: CDR1 LNHNV, CDR2 YYDKDF (reference sequence). The CDR3 is 15 residues long. CDR3 amino acids: CATSGGTGVNTEAFF. The CDR3 DNA sequence: TGTGCCACCAGCGGAGGGACAGGGGTGAACACTGAAGCTTTCTTT.

The genes are TRBV5-4 and TRBJ2-5; TRBD2 might be the D (6 bases). With 0 bases removed from V and 7 bases from J, the gap between germline ends came to 16 bases. Germline CDR1 SGHNT, CDR2 YYREEE (reference sequence). This CDR3 comprises 15 residues. Here the CDR3 DNA reads TGTGCCAGCAGCTTGGGGACCAATTTGGGAGGGACCCAGTACTTC. Translating it yields CASSLGTNLGGTQYF.

The rearrangement joins TRBV18 to TRBJ2-7, with 7 bases identical to TRBD2. Per the germline V gene, CDR1 is KGHSH and CDR2 is LQKENI. The CDR3 extends over 12 amino acids. V lost 6 bases to trimming and J lost 5 bases; unmatched junction nucleotides: 4. CDR3 nucleotides: TGTGCCAGCTCCGGGGGGACCGACGAGCAGTACTTC. Translation gives CASSGGTDEQYF.

The CDR3 here is CASSLVQTLSTDTQYF. CDR3 nucleotide sequence: TGTGCCAGCAGCTTAGTCCAGACTCTTAGCACAGATACGCAGTATTTT. The V call is TRBV7-2, the J call TRBJ2-3; D remains unclear. The CDR3 is made up of 16 amino acids. V gave up 1 base and J gave up 0 bases, with 11 bases separating them. Germline CDR1 and CDR2: SGHTA and FQGNSA. The variable domain in full, completed from reference TRBV7-2 and TRBJ2-3, reads GAGVSQSPSNKVTEKGKDVELRCDPISGHTALYWYRQSLGQGLEFLIYFQGNSAPDKSGLPSDRFSAERTGGSVSTLTIQRTQQEDSAVYLCASSLVQTLSTDTQYFGPGTRLTVL.

The V gene is TRBV20-1, the J gene TRBJ2-5; the D is unclear. The assigned J gene may be wrong: the sequence end matches TRBJ2-7 better. Germline V gene data show CDR1 as DFQATT and CDR2 as SNEGSKA (reference sequence). The CDR3 length is 11 residues. This CDR3 is CSAPETGEQYF. The CDR3 DNA reads TGCAGTGCCCCAGAGACCGGCGAGCAGTACTTC.

This chain connects TRBV19 to TRBJ2-5, with TRBD2 matching 8 bases. Germline V gives CDR1 LNHDA, CDR2 SQIVND (reference sequence). The CDR3 contains 15 residues. The ends lost 5 bases at V and 2 bases at J; junction bases unmatched: 7. The CDR3 DNA reads TGTGCCAGTAGTGACAGCGGGAGATCACAAGAGACCCAGTACTTC. Its translation: CASSDSGRSQETQYF.

The rearrangement joins TRBV7-8 to TRBJ2-3, with D perhaps given as TRBD1 or TRBD2 (6 bases each). Germline loops: CDR1 SGHVS, CDR2 FQNEAQ. CDR3 length equals 16 residues. Trimming removed 5 bases at V and 0 bases at J, with 15 bases between. CDR3 amino acids: CASSTAGQGSTDTQYF. CDR3 sequence (DNA): TGTGCCAGCAGCACCGCGGGACAAGGTAGCACAGATACGCAGTATTTT.

The sample holds one count of this clone. V is TRBV28 and J is TRBJ1-5; TRBD1 agrees at 7 bases. The length of the CDR3 is 14 residues. CDR1 and CDR2 (germline): MDHEN, SYDVKM. After removal of 8 bases from V and 2 bases from J, the junction contained 6 bases not matched to a gene. The CDR3 DNA reads as TGTGCCAGCGCGACAGGGCTACGCAATCAGCCCCAGCATTTT. Translation: CASATGLRNQPQHF.

V usage is TRBV11-2 and J usage is TRBJ2-3; TRBD2 matches at 10 bases. This CDR3 contains 15 residues. Looked up from germline, CDR1 is SGHAT and CDR2 is FQNNGV. Losses at the gene ends were 6 bases for V and 2 bases for J; bases not matched to a gene: 5. The chain's CDR3 is CASSRAGGHTDTQYF. DNA of the CDR3: TGTGCCAGCAGTCGAGCGGGGGGGCACACAGATACGCAGTATTTT.

This chain joins TRBV6-6 and TRBJ2-7; 9 bases map to TRBD1. Germline loops: CDR1 MNHNY, CDR2 SVGAGI (reference sequence). The CDR3 covers 15 residues. V dropped 10 bases and J dropped 4; count of bases not matched to a gene: 14. The CDR3 loop is CATNPRGQGWYEQYV. CDR3 sequence (DNA): TGTGCCACCAACCCCCGCGGACAGGGGTGGTACGAGCAGTACGTC.

V and J are TRBV18 and TRBJ2-5; no clear D. Per germline, CDR1 KGHSH and CDR2 LQKENI. This CDR3 spans 13 amino acids. V was trimmed by 4 bases and J by 5 bases, leaving 11 bases between them. The CDR3 sequence: CASSQNLPETQYF. The CDR3 DNA reads as TGTGCCAGCTCACAAAACCTCCCGGAGACCCAGTACTTC.

V usage is TRBV18 and J usage is TRBJ1-1; D remains unclear. V was cut by 5 bases and J by 1 base, with 8 bases left in between. Germline CDR1 and CDR2: KGHSH and LQKENI. CDR3 length equals 13 residues. CDR3 coding DNA: TGTGCCAGCTCAGGCTACACGAACACTGAAGCTTTCTTT. Amino acids: CASSGYTNTEAFF.

The chain has TRBV19 and TRBJ1-1, with 7 nucleotides matching TRBD1. Looked up from germline, CDR1 is LNHDA and CDR2 is SQIVND (reference sequence). V trimming: 7 bases; J trimming: 4 bases; junction bases outside the gene matches: 9. The CDR3 sequence is 14 residues long. DNA for the CDR3: TGTGCCAGTAAGAGGACAGGCGGGAGCACTGAAGCTTTCTTT. This gives the protein CASKRTGGSTEAFF.

V and J are TRBV14 and TRBJ1-3; a possible D gene is TRBD1 (5 bases). Germline values: CDR1 SGHDN, CDR2 FVKESK. V shed 1 base and J shed 3 bases, with 13 bases lying between them. The CDR3 extends over 16 amino acids. DNA of the CDR3: TGTGCCAGCAGCCAAGGGAGGGGTTTCATTGGAAACACCATATATTTT. Translation gives CASSQGRGFIGNTIYF.

The chain couples TRBV15 to TRBJ1-3; no reliable D call. Germline loops: CDR1 LNHNV, CDR2 YYDKDF (reference sequence). This CDR3 region has 12 residues. The ends were cut back, 2 bases at V and 4 bases at J, with 3 bases in the middle. The CDR3 region has the DNA TGTGCCACCAGCAGAAACGGAAACACCATATATTTT. This sequence encodes CATSRNGNTIYF.

V is TRBV30 and J is TRBJ2-7; 8 bases match TRBD2. CDR1 and CDR2 (germline): GTSNPN, SVGIG (reference sequence). The CDR3 loop spans 17 amino acids. The junction had 15 bases not matched to a gene; V was cut back by 3 bases and J by 2 bases. DNA of the CDR3: TGTGCCTGGAGCCTCCCCGGGGGGGCCCCAGCCCCCTACGAGCAGTACTTC. This sequence encodes CAWSLPGGAPAPYEQYF.

The genes are TRBV21-1 and TRBJ1-1. TRBV21-1 counts as a pseudogene. This CDR3 contains 16 residues. In nucleotides, the CDR3 is TGTGCCAGCAGCATTCATCCGGGACCGAAGAACACTGAAGCTTTCTTT. Translating it yields CASSIHPGPKNTEAFF.